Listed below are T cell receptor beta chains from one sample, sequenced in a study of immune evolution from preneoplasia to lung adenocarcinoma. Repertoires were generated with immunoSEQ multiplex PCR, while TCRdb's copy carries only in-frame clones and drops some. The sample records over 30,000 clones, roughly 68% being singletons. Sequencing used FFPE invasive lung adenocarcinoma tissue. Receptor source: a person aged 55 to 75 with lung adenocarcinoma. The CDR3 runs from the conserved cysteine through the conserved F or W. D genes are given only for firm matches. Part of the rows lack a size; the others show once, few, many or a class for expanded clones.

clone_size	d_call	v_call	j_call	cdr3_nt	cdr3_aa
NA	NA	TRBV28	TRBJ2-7	TGTGCCAGCAGACGGAACTACGAGCAGTACTTC	CASRRNYEQYF
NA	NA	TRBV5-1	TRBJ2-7	TGCGCCAGCAGCTTACTCACGGGCAACTCCTACGAGCAGTACTTC	CASSLLTGNSYEQYF
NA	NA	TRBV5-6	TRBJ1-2	TGTGCCAGCAGCTTGGGGGGACCCACGGGGGGCCTGTATGGCTACACCTTC	CASSLGGPTGGLYGYTF
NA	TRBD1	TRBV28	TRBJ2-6	TGTGCCAGCAGCCCTCGGCTCGGGACAGGACTCTCTGGGGCCAACGTCCTGACTTTC	CASSPRLGTGLSGANVLTF
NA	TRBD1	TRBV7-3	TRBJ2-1	TGTGCCAGCAGCCCAGACAGGGGGAGTTTCAATGAGCAGTTCTTC	CASSPDRGSFNEQFF
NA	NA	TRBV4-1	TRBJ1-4	TGCGCCAGCAGCCAAGATAATTGGCAGTATGAAAAACTGTTTTTT	CASSQDNWQYEKLFF
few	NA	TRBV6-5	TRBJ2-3	TGTGCCAGCAGTGGTTCGGGCACAGATACGCAGTATTTT	CASSGSGTDTQYF
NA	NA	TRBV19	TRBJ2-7	TGTGCCAGTAGTATCTCCCTGGGGTCTTTCCTAGGTGAGCAGTACTTC	CASSISLGSFLGEQYF
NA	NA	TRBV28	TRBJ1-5	TGTGCCAGCAGACAGGGCAAAGATCAGCCCCAGCATTTT	CASRQGKDQPQHF
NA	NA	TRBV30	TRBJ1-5	TGTGCCTGGGCGGACGGGAATCAGCCCCAGCATTTT	CAWADGNQPQHF
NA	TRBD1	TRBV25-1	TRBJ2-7	TGTGCCACCGGACAGGGGGACCACGAGCAGTACTTC	CATGQGDHEQYF
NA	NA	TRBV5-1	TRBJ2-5	TGCGCCAGCAGCTTGATGGGACCAGCGGAGACCCAGTACTTC	CASSLMGPAETQYF
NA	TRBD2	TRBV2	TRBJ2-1	TGTGCCAGCAGAGACACTAGCGGGAGGAACAATGAGCAGTTCTTC	CASRDTSGRNNEQFF
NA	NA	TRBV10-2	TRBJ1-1	TGCGCCAGCAGTGACGCAGGGAGGGGCACTGAAGCTTTCTTT	CASSDAGRGTEAFF
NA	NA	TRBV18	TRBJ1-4	TGTGCCAGCTCACCATCCGGGGCCGCCGAAAAACTGTTTTTT	CASSPSGAAEKLFF
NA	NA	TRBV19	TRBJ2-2	TGTGCCAGTAGTATCGGACCCAGGGGCACCGGGGAGCTGTTTTTT	CASSIGPRGTGELFF
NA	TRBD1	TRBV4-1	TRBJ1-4	TGCGCCAGCAGCCAGGCCCCGGGACAGAGGGAAAAACTGTTTTTT	CASSQAPGQREKLFF
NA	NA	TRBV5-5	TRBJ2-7	TGTGCCAGCAGCCCCGGGCCCCTGGGAGCCTACGAGCAGTACTTC	CASSPGPLGAYEQYF
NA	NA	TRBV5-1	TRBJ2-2	TGCGCCAGCAGACTGGCCAATGTTGGCACCGGGGAGCTGTTTTTT	CASRLANVGTGELFF
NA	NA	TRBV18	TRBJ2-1	TGTGCCAGCTCACCATCTACGAGCGGACTCTACAATGAGCAGTTCTTC	CASSPSTSGLYNEQFF
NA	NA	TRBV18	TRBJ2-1	TGTGCCAGCTCACCGGACTATGGAAAAGATGAGCAGTTCTTC	CASSPDYGKDEQFF
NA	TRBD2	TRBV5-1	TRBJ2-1	TGCGCCAGCAGCCCGACTAGCGGGAGCTCCTACAATGAGCAGTTCTTC	CASSPTSGSSYNEQFF
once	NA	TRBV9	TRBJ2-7	TGTGCCAGCAGCCCCCGGGGAGGATCCTACGAGCAGTACTTC	CASSPRGGSYEQYF
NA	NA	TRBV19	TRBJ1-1	TGTGCCAGTAGTCAGGACAGAATATACACTGAAGCTTTCTTT	CASSQDRIYTEAFF
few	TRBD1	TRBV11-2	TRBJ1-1	TGTGCCAGCAGCGACAGGGGGCAGATAAACACTGAAGCTTTCTTT	CASSDRGQINTEAFF
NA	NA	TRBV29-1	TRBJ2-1	TGCAGCGCACAACAGGGATCGGCGAACAATGAGCAGTTCTTC	CSAQQGSANNEQFF
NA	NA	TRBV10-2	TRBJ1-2	TGCGCCAGCAGTGAGGTGGGGCTCTCTGGCTACACCTTC	CASSEVGLSGYTF
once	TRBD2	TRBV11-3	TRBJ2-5	TGTGCCAGCAGTAGACTAGCGGGCAGCCAAGAGACCCAGTACTTC	CASSRLAGSQETQYF
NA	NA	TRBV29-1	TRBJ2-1	TGCAGCTCAAGGACTTACAATGAGCAGTTCTTC	CSSRTYNEQFF
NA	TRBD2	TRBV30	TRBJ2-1	TGTGCCCGGCAGATAGCGGGAGGCCGTGAGCAGTTCTTC	CARQIAGGREQFF